These 29 T cell receptor beta chains came from one sample sequenced in a study of graft-versus-host responses after intestinal transplantation. Clones were read by immunoSEQ multiplex PCR, and TCRdb kept only the in-frame ones, dropping some. Of around 97,000 clones listed, more than 85% are singletons. These receptors are not linked to any known antigen. The specimen comprised unstimulated CD8+ T cells sorted from spleen or lymph node cells, sampled before intestinal transplant. The origin of the receptors is a human donor who received an intestinal transplant.

V and J are TRBV5-4 and TRBJ2-2, with TRBD2 identical over 9 bases. V lost 2 bases, J lost 4 bases, and 3 bases stayed unmatched. This CDR3 contains 15 residues. Germline V gives CDR1 SGHNT, CDR2 YYREEE (reference sequence). The CDR3 DNA sequence: TGTGCCAGCAGCTTTAGCGGGGGACTCACCGGGGAGCTGTTTTTT. Translated: CASSFSGGLTGELFF.

The chain links TRBV7-8 to TRBJ1-3; D is perhaps TRBD1 (6 bases). The CDR3 consists of 15 residues. The V end was cut by 1 base, the J end by 0 bases, with 7 bases between. The V gene's germline CDR1 is SGHVS and CDR2 FQNEAQ. The CDR3: CASSLGGASGNTIYF. The CDR3 DNA reads TGTGCCAGCAGCTTAGGGGGGGCCTCTGGAAACACCATATATTTT. The variable domain in full, with the rest retrieved from reference TRBV7-8 and TRBJ1-3, is GAGVSQSPRYKVAKRGQDVALRCDPISGHVSLFWYQQALGQGPEFLTYFQNEAQLDKSGLPSDRFFAERPEGSVSTLKIQRTQQEDSAVYLCASSLGGASGNTIYFGEGSWLTVV.

The CDR3 here is CASSPGQGTEGYTF. In nucleotides, the CDR3 is TGTGCCAGCAGCCCAGGACAGGGGACAGAAGGCTACACCTTC. V is TRBV7-3 and J is TRBJ1-2, with 9 bases fitting TRBD1. The CDR3 contains 14 residues. Germline V CDR1 and CDR2: SGHTA, FQGTGA. Trimming took 5 bases from V and 8 from J; bases not matched to a gene: 9.

V and J are TRBV6-1 and TRBJ2-7, with 9 bases fitting TRBD2. The CDR3 loop spans 16 amino acids. Looked up from germline, CDR1 is MNHNS and CDR2 is SASEGT. Trimming cost V 0 bases and J 4 bases; bases outside gene matches: 7. CDR3: CASSEALRGGAYEQYF. The CDR3 DNA is TGTGCCAGCAGTGAAGCGCTTCGCGGGGGGGCTTACGAGCAGTACTTC.

The count of this clone is one. The chain carries TRBV7-8 and TRBJ2-3, with a possible D match to TRBD2 (6 bases). The V end was cut by 0 bases, the J end by 6 bases, with 19 bases between. Germline V gene data show CDR1 as SGHVS and CDR2 as FQNEAQ. The CDR3 extends over 17 amino acids. The CDR3, as DNA: TGTGCCAGCAGCTTAGCCGGCTTGGGCGGGATGTGGGATACGCAGTATTTT. Protein: CASSLAGLGGMWDTQYF.

The chain recombines TRBV28 with TRBJ1-6; tentatively, D is TRBD1 (5 bases). The CDR3 spans 14 residues. Per germline, CDR1 MDHEN and CDR2 SYDVKM. V was shortened by 6 bases and J by 10 bases, with 16 bases between the two germline ends. The CDR3 sequence is CASSWTNSQSPLHF. The CDR3 nucleotides are TGTGCCAGCAGCTGGACAAACTCGCAATCACCCCTCCACTTT.

The CDR3 loop reads CASSLTETYEQYF. Written as DNA, the CDR3 is TGTGCCAGCAGCTTGACGGAAACCTACGAGCAGTACTTC. The chain links TRBV5-4 to TRBJ2-7; the D is unclear. The CDR3 is 13 amino acids. V shed 1 base and J shed 2 bases, with 7 bases lying between them. Germline CDR1 is SGHNT and CDR2 is YYREEE (reference sequence).

The J gene is TRBJ2-7, the V gene TRBV9; 10 nucleotides align to TRBD2. The ends lost 0 bases at V and 2 bases at J; junction bases unmatched: 5. The CDR3 runs to 16 residues. Per germline, CDR1 SGDLS and CDR2 YYNGEE. The CDR3 DNA reads TGTGCCAGCAGCGTAGGAGCTAGCGGGGGTGCCTACGAGCAGTACTTC. This translates into CASSVGASGGAYEQYF.

The chain is built from TRBV2 and TRBJ1-2; no clear D. Germline V CDR1 and CDR2: SNHLY, FYNNEI. The CDR3 loop spans 14 amino acids. Trimming removed 3 bases from V and 4 bases from J, with 12 bases in between. As DNA, the CDR3 is TGTGCCAGCAGTGATGTCGGCGAACTCTATGGCTACACCTTC. It specifies CASSDVGELYGYTF.

This chain links TRBV7-9 with TRBJ2-1; a weak D match, TRBD2 (5 bases). This CDR3 is 12 amino acids long. The ends were cut back, 7 bases at V and 8 bases at J, with 12 bases in the middle. Germline V CDR1 and CDR2: SEHNR, FQNEAQ (reference sequence). The CDR3 sequence: CASTWGVDEQFF. The CDR3 region has the DNA TGTGCCAGCACGTGGGGAGTGGATGAGCAGTTCTTC.

Note on this clone: At one boundary the junction diverges from the germline segment, which might be a read error. The V call is TRBV6-1, the J call TRBJ1-4; D ambiguous. There are 13 residues in the CDR3. CDR1 and CDR2 (germline): MNHNS, SASEGT. The CDR3 DNA is TGTGCCAGCAGCGAAGGGAACCGGGAAAAACTGTTTTTT. This sequence encodes CASSEGNREKLFF.

V usage is TRBV10-2 and J usage is TRBJ2-1; no clear D gene. Germline values: CDR1 WSHSY, CDR2 SAAADI. The CDR3 has 15 amino acids. V dropped 3 bases and J dropped 7 bases, with 16 bases sitting between them. The DNA for the CDR3 is TGCGCCAGCAGTGATTTTTTGGGCTCTGGTAATGAGCAGTTCTTC. Amino acids: CASSDFLGSGNEQFF.

The chain recombines TRBV5-8 with TRBJ1-2, with D possibly matching TRBD1 (6 bases). The germline V gene encodes CDR1 SGHTS and CDR2 YDEGEE. V lost 5 bases and J lost 2, with 13 bases in between. The CDR3 is 14 residues long. The CDR3 DNA follows: TGTGCCAGCAGTTCGGGACACCTAAACTATGGCTACACCTTC. Amino acids: CASSSGHLNYGYTF.

The chain combines TRBV9 with TRBJ2-2, with TRBD2 matching 8 bases. The CDR3 totals 15 residues. Unmatched junction bases numbered 1, after V lost 1 base and J lost 2 bases. Germline V CDR1 and CDR2: SGDLS, YYNGEE. The CDR3 DNA reads TGTGCCAGCAGCGTAAGCGGGGGTAACACCGGGGAGCTGTTTTTT. It yields the protein CASSVSGGNTGELFF.

The V and J genes are TRBV27 and TRBJ1-2; D possibly corresponds to TRBD1 (5 bases). The CDR3 totals 13 residues. Looked up from germline, CDR1 is MNHEY and CDR2 is SMNVEV (reference sequence). V was trimmed by 5 bases and J by 8 bases, leaving 15 bases between them. Written as DNA, the CDR3 is TGTGCCAGCAGTCCTCTGGACGAGGGGGGCTACACCTTC. This translates into CASSPLDEGGYTF.

The chain recombines TRBV5-1 with TRBJ2-7, with a tentative D call TRBD2 (5 bases). V was cut by 7 bases and J by 1 base, with 12 bases left in between. This CDR3 region has 13 residues. The germline CDR1 and CDR2 sequences are SGHRS and YFSETQ. Here the CDR3 DNA reads TGCGCCAGCGGTGAGGGCGGGTCCTACGAGCAGTACTTC. Residues: CASGEGGSYEQYF.

The chain joins TRBV6-1 to TRBJ2-1, with TRBD2 identical over 8 bases. CDR1 is MNHNS and CDR2 is SASEGT in the germline V gene. The length of the CDR3 is 18 residues. Germline trimming cut 3 bases from V and 3 bases from J; bases unmatched to any gene: 13. CDR3 DNA: TGTGCCAGCAGTGAGGCTGTAGGACTAGCCCTATTCTACAATGAGCAGTTCTTC. It encodes CASSEAVGLALFYNEQFF.

This sequence joins TRBV9 and TRBJ2-3; D is possibly TRBD1 (6 bases). The V and J ends lost 4 bases and 0 bases respectively, with 12 bases between them. This CDR3 contains 15 residues. Looked up from germline, CDR1 is SGDLS and CDR2 is YYNGEE. CDR3 sequence reads: CASSQTGFSTDTQYF. CDR3 bases: TGTGCCAGCAGCCAGACAGGTTTTAGCACAGATACGCAGTATTTT.

The genes are TRBV29-1 and TRBJ2-1, with D tentatively TRBD1 or TRBD2 (5 bases each). Germline CDR1 and CDR2: SQVTM and ANQGSEA. Trimming removed 4 bases at V and 1 base at J, with 8 bases between. The CDR3 loop spans 13 amino acids. CDR3 nucleotide sequence: TGCAGCGTTGGGGACCCATCCTACAATGAGCAGTTCTTC. This sequence encodes CSVGDPSYNEQFF.

The genes are TRBV14 and TRBJ2-2, with 9 bases identical to TRBD2. Unmatched junction bases numbered 11, after V lost 1 base and J lost 5 bases. CDR1 and CDR2 (germline): SGHDN, FVKESK. The CDR3 contains 18 residues. The CDR3: CASSQVHLAGTLTGELFF. CDR3 nucleotides: TGTGCCAGCAGCCAAGTACACCTAGCGGGGACACTTACCGGGGAGCTGTTTTTT.

In its sample, this clone was seen a few times. V and J are TRBV7-9 and TRBJ2-7, with D perhaps TRBD2 (5 bases). Germline V CDR1 and CDR2: SEHNR, FQNEAQ (reference sequence). This CDR3 has 13 amino acids. With 5 bases removed from V and 7 bases from J, the gap between germline ends came to 15 bases. CDR3 DNA: TGTGCCAGCAGCCCCATGTCCAGAGGGGAGCAGTACTTC. Protein: CASSPMSRGEQYF.

The chain uses TRBV7-6 and TRBJ2-7; a weak D match, TRBD1 (5 bases). The CDR3 length is 14 residues. The germline V gene has CDR1 SGHVS and CDR2 FNYEAQ. V gave up 7 bases and J gave up 4 bases, with 17 bases separating them. CDR3 sequence: CASTPAQGFYEQYF. The CDR3 nucleotides read TGTGCCAGCACCCCAGCCCAGGGATTTTACGAGCAGTACTTC.

This chain uses TRBV15 with TRBJ1-1; D may be TRBD1 (5 bases). V shed 1 base and J shed 2 bases, with 11 bases lying between them. Germline-derived CDR1 and CDR2 are LNHNV and YYDKDF (reference sequence). This CDR3 spans 15 amino acids. CDR3 sequence: CATSRGAGTNTEAFF. The CDR3 nucleotides are TGTGCCACCAGCAGAGGGGCGGGGACTAACACTGAAGCTTTCTTT. Based on the CDR3 plus reference TRBV15 and TRBJ1-1, the full variable domain is DAMVIQNPRYQVTQFGKPVTLSCSQTLNHNVMYWYQQKSSQAPKLLFHYYDKDFNNEADTPDNFQSRRPNTSFCFLDIRSPGLGDTAMYLCATSRGAGTNTEAFFGQGTRLTVV.

CDR3 bases: TGTGCCAGCACTAGCGGGGGGGACACAGATACGCAGTATTTT. The encoded protein is CASTSGGDTDTQYF. The chain couples TRBV9 to TRBJ2-3; 12 nucleotides match TRBD2. Germline V CDR1 and CDR2: SGDLS, YYNGEE. The junction had 1 base not matched to a gene; V was cut back by 6 bases and J by 2 bases. This CDR3 has 14 amino acids.

V gene TRBV30 combines with J gene TRBJ2-7, with 7 bases aligning to TRBD1. V gave up 5 bases and J gave up 4 bases; unmatched junction bases: 8. The CDR3 covers 13 residues. Germline V CDR1 and CDR2: GTSNPN, SVGIG (reference sequence). For the CDR3, the DNA is TGTGCCTGGTCACAGGGGTTGGGGTACGAGCAGTACTTC. Translated, it gives CAWSQGLGYEQYF.

V and J are TRBV6-1 and TRBJ2-2; 10 bases are shared with TRBD1. Germline V lookup: CDR1 MNHNS, CDR2 SASEGT. J was trimmed by 7 bases and V by 3 bases; bases with no gene match: 2. The CDR3 totals 14 residues. The CDR3 nucleotides are TGTGCCAGCAGTGAGGGGACAGGGGTCGGGGAGCTGTTTTTT. As protein: CASSEGTGVGELFF.

The CDR3 nucleotides are TGCGCCAGCAGCCAAGATTCCGGTGTAAATGAAAAACTGTTTTTT. Protein sequence: CASSQDSGVNEKLFF. The chain recombines TRBV4-1 with TRBJ1-4; D is ambiguous. Germline CDR1 is MGHRA and CDR2 is YSYEKL. This CDR3 spans 15 amino acids. V lost 0 bases, J lost 5 bases, and 10 bases lay in between.

The chain joins TRBV2 to TRBJ2-7, with 8 bases aligning to TRBD2. The CDR3 length is 16 residues. Trimming cost V 5 bases and J 4 bases; bases outside gene matches: 13. Germline V lookup: CDR1 SNHLY, CDR2 FYNNEI. CDR3 sequence reads: CASSIPAGGAGYEQYF. The CDR3 DNA sequence: TGTGCCAGCAGTATACCCGCCGGGGGGGCGGGGTACGAGCAGTACTTC.

This chain joins TRBV7-9 and TRBJ2-3; no clear D gene. CDR3 size: 15 residues. Germline-derived CDR1 and CDR2 are SEHNR and FQNEAQ (reference sequence). V dropped 6 bases and J dropped 0 bases, with 13 bases sitting between them. CDR3 residues: CASSTTGASTDTQYF. In DNA, the CDR3 is TGTGCCAGCAGTACGACGGGTGCTAGCACAGATACGCAGTATTTT.